These 5 T cell receptor beta chains were sequenced from one sample in a study of T-cell reconstitution after alpha-beta-depleted transplantation in children. Preparation of the TCRbeta library involved a method that used unique molecular identifiers. TCRdb recomputed calls from the PCR reads with MiXCR, one row per CDR3 protein. The sample has 500,000 or so distinct CDR3 sequences; 10% to 12% are singletons. The sequences come from PBMCs, mostly from graft donor cells, collected 180 days after TCRalphabeta/CD19-depleted stem cell transplant. These receptors all stem from a female patient aged 2-9 years who had a stem cell transplant for aplastic anemia, so the T cells may come from the graft donor.

The genes are TRBV6-5 and TRBJ1-5; no firm D call. This CDR3 region has 13 residues. Per the germline V gene, CDR1 is MNHEY and CDR2 is SVGAGI. The ends were cut back, 0 bases at V and 5 bases at J, with 5 bases in the middle. The CDR3 coding sequence is TGTGCCAGCAGTTACTCGAGCCATCAGCCCCAGCATTTT. This gives the protein CASSYSSHQPQHF.

V gene TRBV27 combines with J gene TRBJ2-7; TRBD2 is a possible D gene (5 bases). The ends were cut back, 4 bases at V and 0 bases at J, with 10 bases in the middle. Germline loops: CDR1 MNHEY, CDR2 SMNVEV (reference sequence). CDR3 length equals 14 residues. The CDR3 DNA follows: TGTGCCAGCAGTTGGTTAGGGAGCTCCTACGAGCAGTACTTC. Residues: CASSWLGSSYEQYF.

This clonotype was seen repeatedly, ten times or more. The V and J genes are TRBV24-1 and TRBJ2-1, with a possible D match to TRBD2 (5 bases). Germline V gene sequence: CDR1 KGHDR, CDR2 SFDVKD. There are 18 residues in the CDR3. The V and J ends lost 3 bases and 3 bases respectively, with 20 bases between them. The CDR3 DNA reads TGTGCCACCAGTGATCCTGAGGGTGGGCTAGCAGACTACAATGAGCAGTTCTTC. Protein: CATSDPEGGLADYNEQFF.

This chain joins TRBV7-9 and TRBJ2-1; D is undetermined. The CDR3 has 11 amino acids. The germline CDR1 and CDR2 sequences are SEHNR and FQNEAQ (reference sequence). V was cut by 7 bases and J by 7 bases, with 8 bases left in between. This CDR3 reads CASTLLNEQFF. The CDR3 DNA follows: TGTGCCAGCACCCTACTGAATGAGCAGTTCTTC.

This clonotype was seen many times. J is TRBJ2-5 and V is TRBV11-2; 8 bases match TRBD2. The V gene end was trimmed by 1 base and the J gene end by 4 bases; junction bases not matched to a gene: 8. Per the germline V gene, CDR1 is SGHAT and CDR2 is FQNNGV. The CDR3 covers 16 residues. The DNA for the CDR3 is TGTGCCAGCAGCTTAGCTCTTTCCGGGAGGGGAGAGACCCAGTACTTC. It encodes CASSLALSGRGETQYF.